What follows describes a single T cell receptor (beta chain). What it recognizes is unknown. This record belongs to a study of T cell repertoires in cytomegalovirus infection. Background on the study: Alongside well-studied HLA-B-restricted CMV epitopes, recently identified HLA-C-restricted CMV epitopes were also used. Findings of the study overall: There were HLA-C-restricted CMV-specific TCR beta clonotypes dominating the ex vivo response. Identification of carriers of CMV plus the relevant HLA was achieved through cumulative public TCR beta family frequency.

One entry per CDR3 protein, called by TCRdb with MiXCR from the reads. This table holds about 900,000 distinct CDR3 sequences, approximately 32% found once. Germline CDR1 reads MNHEY; CDR2 reads SVGAGI. Between the trimmed V and J ends, which lost 2 bases and 6 bases, there was a span of 8 bases. The CDR3 length is 13 residues. J is TRBJ2-1 and V is TRBV6-5; a weak D match, TRBD2 (6 bases). This TCR was recovered from a human donor in good health (CMV status not recorded). Some clones in this sample may be carry-over from other donors' samples. The starting material was cultured CD8+ T cells from PBMCs, obtained from culture after CMV antigen stimulation. CDR3 sequence reads: CASSYDGGNEQFF. The CDR3 region has the DNA TGTGCCAGCAGTTACGACGGGGGCAATGAGCAGTTCTTC.